These 8 T cell receptor beta chains were sequenced from one sample in a study of Tregs in tolerant kidney transplant recipients. The data were produced by immunoSEQ multiplex PCR, yet TCRdb's version contains in-frame clones alone and is incomplete. The sample holds some 62,000 clones, roughly 98% seen once. Material: Tregs from blood, obtained before the transplant. The receptors originated from a human donor who received a combined kidney and bone marrow transplant.

DNA of the CDR3: TGTGCCAGCAGCCAGGGCAGCGGGAGGGCCGGGAGCACAGATACGCAGTATTTT. This encodes CASSQGSGRAGSTDTQYF. The chain couples TRBV11-3 to TRBJ2-3; 10 bases match TRBD2. V was pared by 5 bases and J by 0 bases, with 11 bases of the junction left unmatched. CDR3 length equals 18 residues. Germline V lookup: CDR1 SGHNT, CDR2 YENEEA.

The CDR3 nucleotides are TGTGCCAGCAGCTTAGGGCCGGGACAGGGTTCTTGGCACACTGAAGCTTTCTTT. Residues: CASSLGPGQGSWHTEAFF. The chain recombines TRBV7-6 with TRBJ1-1; 9 bases align to TRBD1. CDR3 length: 18 residues. The germline gives CDR1 SGHVS, CDR2 FNYEAQ. Germline trimming cut 1 base from V and 3 bases from J; bases unmatched to any gene: 12.

This clone has just one count. The rearrangement joins TRBV11-2 to TRBJ1-2; 7 nucleotides agree with TRBD1. This CDR3 is built from 13 residues. V gave up 5 bases and J gave up 3 bases; unmatched junction bases: 3. The germline V gene encodes CDR1 SGHAT and CDR2 FQNNGV. Written as DNA, the CDR3 is TGTGCCAGCAGCCCAACAGGGGACTATGGCTACACCTTC. This translates into CASSPTGDYGYTF.

This chain joins TRBV2 and TRBJ2-5; the D gene is possibly TRBD1 (6 bases). Between the trimmed V and J ends, which lost 5 bases and 1 base, there was a span of 17 bases. The CDR3 sequence is 16 residues long. Germline lookup yields CDR1 SNHLY and CDR2 FYNNEI. CDR3 protein: CASSLAPPDSQETQYF. The CDR3 coding sequence is TGTGCCAGCAGTCTGGCACCACCGGACAGCCAAGAGACCCAGTACTTC.

The chain links TRBV4-3 to TRBJ2-2; D gene uncertain. V gave up 1 base and J gave up 6 bases, with 6 bases separating them. CDR1 and CDR2 from the germline V gene are LGHNA and YSLEER. The CDR3 is made up of 13 amino acids. The CDR3 is CASSQVSSGELFF. The DNA for the CDR3 is TGCGCCAGCAGCCAAGTAAGCTCCGGGGAGCTGTTTTTT.

This chain joins TRBV10-3 and TRBJ1-2; D may be TRBD1 (5 bases). CDR1 and CDR2 (germline): ENHRY, SYGVKD. The CDR3 is 17 amino acids. Trimming removed 2 bases at V and 4 bases at J, with 20 bases between. This chain's CDR3 is CAISELVRGRGLYGYTF. DNA for the CDR3: TGTGCCATCAGTGAGCTAGTCCGGGGTAGGGGACTCTATGGCTACACCTTC.

The V and J genes are TRBV7-8 and TRBJ2-7; possible D gene TRBD2, 5 bases. The germline CDR1 and CDR2 sequences are SGHVS and FQNEAQ. V was pared by 5 bases and J by 0 bases, with 14 bases between. The CDR3 contains 15 residues. CDR3 nucleotide sequence: TGTGCCAGCAGCGCTCCGGGATCCTACTCCTACGAGCAGTACTTC. The encoded protein is CASSAPGSYSYEQYF.

This rearrangement joins TRBV4-2 to TRBJ2-3; 9 positions agree with TRBD1. The junction had 9 bases not matched to a gene; V was cut back by 0 bases and J by 5 bases. There are 17 residues in the CDR3. The germline gives CDR1 LGHNA, CDR2 YNFKEQ. CDR3 protein: CASSQDRATGGIDTQYF. The CDR3 region has the DNA TGTGCCAGCAGCCAAGATAGGGCGACAGGGGGAATAGATACGCAGTATTTT.